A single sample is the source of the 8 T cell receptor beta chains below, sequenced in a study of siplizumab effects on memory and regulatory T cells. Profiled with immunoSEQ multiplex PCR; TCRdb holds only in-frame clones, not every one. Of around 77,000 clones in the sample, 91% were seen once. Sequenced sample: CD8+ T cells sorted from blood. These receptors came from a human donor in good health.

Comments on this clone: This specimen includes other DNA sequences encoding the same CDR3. This CDR3 is CAITADNLNTQYF. Written as DNA, the CDR3 is TGTGCTATTACGGCGGACAACCTAAATACGCAGTATTTT. The chain combines TRBV27 with TRBJ2-3; D is possibly TRBD1 (5 bases). The CDR3 runs 13 residues. Per germline, CDR1 MNHEY and CDR2 SMNVEV (reference sequence).

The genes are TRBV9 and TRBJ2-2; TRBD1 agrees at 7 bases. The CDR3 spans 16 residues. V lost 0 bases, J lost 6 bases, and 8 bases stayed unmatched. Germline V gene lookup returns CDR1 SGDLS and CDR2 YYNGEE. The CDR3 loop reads CASSVVGTVPPGELFF. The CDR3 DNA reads TGTGCCAGCAGCGTAGTCGGGACAGTCCCCCCCGGGGAGCTGTTTTTT.

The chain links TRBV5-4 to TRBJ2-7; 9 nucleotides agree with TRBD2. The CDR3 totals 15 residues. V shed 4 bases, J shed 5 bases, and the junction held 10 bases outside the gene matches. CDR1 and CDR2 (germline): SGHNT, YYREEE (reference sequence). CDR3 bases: TGTGCCAGCAGCACCATGACTAGCGGCTCTCACGAGCAGTACTTC. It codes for CASSTMTSGSHEQYF. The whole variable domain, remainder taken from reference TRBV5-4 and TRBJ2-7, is ETGVTQSPTHLIKTRGQQVTLRCSSQSGHNTVSWYQQALGQGPQFIFQYYREEENGRGNFPPRFSGLQFPNYSSELNVNALELDDSALYLCASSTMTSGSHEQYFGPGTRLTVT.

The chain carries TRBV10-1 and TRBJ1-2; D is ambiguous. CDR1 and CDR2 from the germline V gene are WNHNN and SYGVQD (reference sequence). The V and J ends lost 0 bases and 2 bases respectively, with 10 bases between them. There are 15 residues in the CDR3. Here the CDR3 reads CASSESNEENYGYTF. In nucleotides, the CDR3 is TGCGCCAGCAGTGAGTCAAACGAAGAAAACTATGGCTACACCTTC.

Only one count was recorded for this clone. The DNA for the CDR3 is TGTGCCAGCAGCCAAGTGCACGACCAAGAGACCCAGTACTTC. It codes for CASSQVHDQETQYF. The rearrangement links TRBV4-2 to TRBJ2-5; D is unresolved. Germline lookup yields CDR1 LGHNA and CDR2 YNFKEQ. The CDR3 is made up of 14 amino acids. The V gene lost 1 base and the J gene lost 0 bases, with 6 bases spanning the gap.

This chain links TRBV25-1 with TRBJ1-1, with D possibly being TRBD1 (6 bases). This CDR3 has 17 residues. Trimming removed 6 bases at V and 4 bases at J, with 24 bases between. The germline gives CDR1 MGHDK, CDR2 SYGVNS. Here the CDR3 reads CASSRVIGGIGVTEAFF. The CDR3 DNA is TGTGCCAGCAGCAGGGTCATAGGGGGTATCGGAGTCACTGAAGCTTTCTTT.

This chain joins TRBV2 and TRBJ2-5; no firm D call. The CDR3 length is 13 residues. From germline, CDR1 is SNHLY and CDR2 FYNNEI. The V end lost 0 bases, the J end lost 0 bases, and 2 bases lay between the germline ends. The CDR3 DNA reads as TGTGCCAGCAGTGAAGCCAACCAAGAGACCCAGTACTTC. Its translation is CASSEANQETQYF.

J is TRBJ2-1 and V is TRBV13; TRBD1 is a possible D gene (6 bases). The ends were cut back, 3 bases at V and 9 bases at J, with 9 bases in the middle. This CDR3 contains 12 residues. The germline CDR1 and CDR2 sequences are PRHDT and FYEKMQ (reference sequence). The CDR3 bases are TGTGCCAGCAGCTTGGGGGCCGGTGAGCAGTTCTTC. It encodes CASSLGAGEQFF. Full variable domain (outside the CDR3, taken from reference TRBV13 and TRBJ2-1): AAGVIQSPRHLIKEKRETATLKCYPIPRHDTVYWYQQGPGQDPQFLISFYEKMQSDKGSIPDRFSAQQFSDYHSELNMSSLELGDSALYFCASSLGAGEQFFGPGTRLTVL.